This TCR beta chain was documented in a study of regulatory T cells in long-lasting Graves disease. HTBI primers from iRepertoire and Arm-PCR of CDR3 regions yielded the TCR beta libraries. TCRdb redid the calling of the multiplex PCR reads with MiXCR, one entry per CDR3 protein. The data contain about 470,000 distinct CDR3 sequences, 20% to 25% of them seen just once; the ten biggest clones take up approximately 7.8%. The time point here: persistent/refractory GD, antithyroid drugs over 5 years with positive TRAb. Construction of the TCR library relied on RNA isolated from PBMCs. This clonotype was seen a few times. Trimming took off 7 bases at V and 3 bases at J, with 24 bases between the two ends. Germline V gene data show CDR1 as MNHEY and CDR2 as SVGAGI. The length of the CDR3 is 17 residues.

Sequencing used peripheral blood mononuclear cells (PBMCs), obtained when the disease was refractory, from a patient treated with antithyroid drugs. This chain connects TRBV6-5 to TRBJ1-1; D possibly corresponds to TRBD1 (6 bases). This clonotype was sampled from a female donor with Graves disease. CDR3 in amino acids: CASIYPRGVNIDTEAFF. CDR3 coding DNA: TGTGCCAGCATTTATCCCAGGGGTGTTAATATAGACACTGAAGCTTTCTTT.